This record covers a single T cell receptor beta chain. In germline, CDR1 is SEHNR, CDR2 FQNEAQ (reference sequence). CDR3 size: 11 residues. Trimming pared 3 bases from V and 10 bases from J, leaving 10 bases between. The data belong to a study of technical replicates of blood from four donors. This table comes from immunoSEQ multiplex PCR, and its TCRdb copy is limited to in-frame clones, with some not included. In the table there are tens of thousands of clones, 75% to 90% of which are singletons. The chain recombines TRBV7-9 with TRBJ2-7; tentatively, D is TRBD1 (5 bases). This receptor was identified in a human donor in good health. Some clones in this sample may be carry-over from other donors' samples. The specimen sequenced was PBMCs. The CDR3 DNA reads as TGTGCCAGCAGCTTGGGGCCCCGCCAGTACTTC. Its translation is CASSLGPRQYF.